The present entry profiles one TCR beta chain with its context. This receptor's antigen is unknown. No much larger clone exists at a distance of one base, and base qualities are not known. Patients with a history of autoimmune disease or receiving systemic immunosuppression were excluded from the trial. In every dose cohort, peripheral blood was drawn for TCR sequencing at baseline, cycle 4 day 1, and cycle 7 day 1. Samples came from an open-label, multicenter, first-in-human phase I dose-escalation trial of ivuxolimab. Adults with locally advanced or metastatic melanoma, renal cell, hepatocellular, or head and neck squamous cell carcinoma were enrolled in the trial. Before TCR sequencing, CD4+ T cells and CD8+ T cells from peripheral blood were sorted into separate populations. Genomic DNA was isolated from the sorted cells so that the TCRbeta CDR3 region could be sequenced. The immunoSEQ Assay was used to sequence the TCRbeta CDR3 regions. TCRdb obtained this table from immuneACCESS and retained in-frame rearrangements with V and J assigned. These tables miss some clones; where compared with another copy, unresolved V genes account for less than half of the shortfall, and the remainder is unexplained. The sample includes about 38,000 clones, with about three quarters observed a single time. The ten biggest clones cover more than 9% of the sample.

CDR1 and CDR2 are read off the germline V gene as SNHLY and FYNNEI. V and J are truncated by 8 bases and 3 bases respectively, leaving an intervening sequence of 10 bases. The CDR3 goes from the cysteine to the phenylalanine over 13 residues. The retained sequence is limited to the CDR3, 39 bases, with the frame set at the first base. The sample originates from a study of OX40 agonist ivuxolimab in advanced cancers. Concerning the study at large: Ivuxolimab, which targeted the costimulatory receptor OX40 (CD134), was an agonistic, fully human IgG2 monoclonal antibody. Intravenous ivuxolimab was administered to patients every 2 weeks at six dose levels: 0.01, 0.1, 0.3, 1.5, 3 and 10 mg/kg. Of the 50 or so patients in dose escalation, about 20 had hepatocellular carcinoma, some 15 had melanoma, 9 had renal cell carcinoma and 9 had head and neck cancer. The dose-escalation cohort was about 83% male with a mean age of around 62 years, ranging from 23 to 79. Patients were allowed to have had prior anti-PD-1, anti-PD-L1 or anti-CTLA-4 therapy, and approximately 40% of the dose-escalation patients had previously received checkpoint inhibitors. Partial responses occurred in three dose-escalation patients, of whom one had hepatocellular carcinoma and two had cutaneous melanoma. Peripheral TCRbeta sequencing aimed to test whether ivuxolimab altered TCR sequence diversity and caused clonal T-cell expansion. The paper reports the monotherapy dose-escalation portion (N of about 51 patients) of the phase I ivuxolimab trial. Findings and caveats that apply to the study as a whole: In the 0.1-3.0 mg/kg groups, partial responders were among the patients with the lowest normalized peripheral clonal expansion, particularly in CD8+ T cells. At doses from 0.1 to 3.0 mg/kg, clonal expansion was seen in both CD4+ and CD8+ blood T cells between baseline and week 6. Low levels of normalized T-cell clonal expansion were also seen in some patients who did not respond. On average, CD8+ T cells showed more expanded clones than CD4+ T cells after ivuxolimab. Which antigens the clonally expanded peripheral T cells were specific for was not determined.

The V gene is TRBV2 and the J gene is TRBJ2-2; TRBD2 is possibly the D segment (5 matching bases). The starting material was CD4+ or CD8+ T cells sorted from blood, obtained in a trial of the OX40 agonist ivuxolimab. This sequence was found in an adult with an advanced solid tumor such as melanoma, head and neck, liver or kidney cancer. The CDR3 corresponds to CASLREHTGELFF. The DNA sequence follows: TGTGCCAGCCTGAGGGAGCACACCGGGGAGCTGTTTTTT.